This record covers a single T cell receptor (beta chain). Its antigen is unknown. In the PCR, 60 Vbeta and 13 Jbeta primers were used. Assay used: immunoSEQ multiplex PCR; TCRdb lists only in-frame clones, some missing. The table includes 50,000 or so clones, about four fifths detected once. This record belongs to a study of cytomegalovirus exposure and HLA in healthy donors. Overall study findings and caveats: According to a later analysis, donors in an Asian-associated ancestry cluster reportedly had fewer N-insertions than the 666-donor mean. In a later analysis, a missense DCLRE1C variant was linked to TCR beta V- and J-gene trimming.

The germline CDR1 and CDR2 sequences are MGHDK and SYGVNS. The CDR3 extends over 17 amino acids. With 1 base clipped from V and 2 bases from J, the junction kept 7 bases outside the gene matches. This chain links TRBV25-1 with TRBJ2-5; TRBD2 matches 10 bases. The TCR comes from a boy aged 10-17 years in good health and CMV-seropositive. What was sequenced was PBMCs. DNA for the CDR3: TGTGCCAGCAGTGAATTCTCTAGCGGGGGATATCAAGAGACCCAGTACTTC. This sequence encodes CASSEFSSGGYQETQYF.